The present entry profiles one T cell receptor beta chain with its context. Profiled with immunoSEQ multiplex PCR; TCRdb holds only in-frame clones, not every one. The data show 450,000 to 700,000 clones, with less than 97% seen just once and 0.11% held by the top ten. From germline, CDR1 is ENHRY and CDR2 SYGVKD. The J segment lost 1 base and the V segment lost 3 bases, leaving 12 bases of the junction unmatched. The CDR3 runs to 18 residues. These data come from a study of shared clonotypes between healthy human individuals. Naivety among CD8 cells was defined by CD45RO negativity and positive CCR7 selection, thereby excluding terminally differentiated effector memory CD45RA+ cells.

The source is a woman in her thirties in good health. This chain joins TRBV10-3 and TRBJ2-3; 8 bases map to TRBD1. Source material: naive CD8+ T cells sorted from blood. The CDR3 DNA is TGTGCCATCAGTGACCCCACAGCCAGGGGGCTTGGCACAGATACGCAGTATTTT. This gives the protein CAISDPTARGLGTDTQYF.